What follows are 2 T cell receptor beta chains derived from one specimen sequenced in a study of blood T cell repertoires in COVID-19. Measured with immunoSEQ multiplex PCR; TCRdb has only the in-frame clones, and not every one. The sample lists around 160,000 clones; about 80% were seen once. Sequencing was performed on PBMCs or T cells enriched from blood (not recorded which). These receptors were obtained from a man aged 50-60 years who had recovered from COVID-19.

The chain joins TRBV5-1 to TRBJ1-2; D possibly corresponds to TRBD1 (5 bases). Trimming pared 4 bases from V and 5 bases from J, leaving 12 bases between. Germline V gene sequence: CDR1 SGHRS, CDR2 YFSETQ. This CDR3 is 13 amino acids long. The DNA of the CDR3 is TGCGCCAGCAGCCCTCGACAGTTGTATGGCTACACCTTC. Translating gives CASSPRQLYGYTF.

Written as DNA, the CDR3 is TGTGCCACCAGCGGCAAAATAGCGGGGGTGAACACCGGGGAGCTGTTTTTT. Translation gives CATSGKIAGVNTGELFF. The V call is TRBV15, the J call TRBJ2-2, with TRBD2 identical over 9 bases. The V gene's germline CDR1 is LNHNV and CDR2 YYDKDF (reference sequence). The junction had 8 bases not matched to a gene; V was cut back by 5 bases and J by 1 base. The CDR3 has 17 residues.